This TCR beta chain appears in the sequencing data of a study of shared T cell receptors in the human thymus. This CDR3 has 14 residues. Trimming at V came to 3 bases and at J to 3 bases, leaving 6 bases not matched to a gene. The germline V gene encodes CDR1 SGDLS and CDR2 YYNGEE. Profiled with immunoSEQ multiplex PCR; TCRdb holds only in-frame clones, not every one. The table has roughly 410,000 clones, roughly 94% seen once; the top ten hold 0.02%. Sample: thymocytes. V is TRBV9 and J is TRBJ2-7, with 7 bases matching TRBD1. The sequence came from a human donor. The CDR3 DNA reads TGTGCCAGCAGCGCGGGACAGATAAGCTACGAGCAGTACTTC. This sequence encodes CASSAGQISYEQYF.